This TCR beta chain was recorded in a study of cytomegalovirus exposure and HLA in healthy donors. About the study: Samples from HLA-typed donors yielded approximately 80 million unique TCRs in an early data release. Study-level results: Analyzed later, association rates of TCRs varied across HLA loci, with DRB1 most and HLA-C fewest. Altogether, 164 TCR beta chains were recorded as cytomegalovirus-associated. V- and J-gene trimming in TCR beta was tied to a missense DCLRE1C variant by an analysis performed later.

CDR3 length: 19 residues. The V gene's germline CDR1 is LNHDA and CDR2 SQIVND (reference sequence). V shed 0 bases and J 1 base; nucleotides not matched to a gene: 12. This PCR relied on a set of 60 Vbeta primers and 13 Jbeta primers. Produced via immunoSEQ multiplex PCR; TCRdb's table is partial and in-frame only. The profile shows 90,000 to 150,000 clones, approximately 80% of them singletons. This clone has a handful of counts. Its target is unknown. Sequenced input: PBMCs. The receptor's source is a man between 40 and 49 years old in good health and CMV-seropositive. This chain links TRBV19 with TRBJ1-5; TRBD1 agrees at 7 bases. CDR3 protein: CASSIEGTAPLSSNQPQHF. CDR3 nucleotides: TGTGCCAGTAGTATAGAGGGGACAGCCCCCCTTTCGAGCAATCAGCCCCAGCATTTT.